Reported below is one T cell receptor beta chain. This record belongs to a study of blood T cell repertoires in COVID-19. Background on the study: Both acute and convalescent COVID-19 samples were obtained from the United States, Italy and Spain. Sources were T cells, B-cell-depleted T cells, or PBMCs; the material itself was cDNA or gDNA.

Per the original methods: Reference gene primer amplification gave nucleated cell count estimates. The assay was immunoSEQ multiplex PCR, and TCRdb's table has in-frame clones only and misses some. The DNA was the basis for D and trimming; V, J and clone size are from that table. The profile shows roughly 230,000 clones, 82% of them singletons. V trimming: 1 base; J trimming: 3 bases; junction bases outside the gene matches: 10. The germline V gene encodes CDR1 LGHNA and CDR2 YSLEER. The CDR3 covers 17 residues. This chain uses TRBV4-3 with TRBJ1-2; TRBD1 agrees at 8 bases. The sequenced material came from peripheral blood. The TCR comes from a woman older than 75 with acute or convalescent COVID-19. The CDR3 here is CASSQGQGAVGDYGYTF. The CDR3 DNA follows: TGCGCCAGCAGCCAAGGTCAGGGGGCCGTCGGGGACTATGGCTACACCTTC.